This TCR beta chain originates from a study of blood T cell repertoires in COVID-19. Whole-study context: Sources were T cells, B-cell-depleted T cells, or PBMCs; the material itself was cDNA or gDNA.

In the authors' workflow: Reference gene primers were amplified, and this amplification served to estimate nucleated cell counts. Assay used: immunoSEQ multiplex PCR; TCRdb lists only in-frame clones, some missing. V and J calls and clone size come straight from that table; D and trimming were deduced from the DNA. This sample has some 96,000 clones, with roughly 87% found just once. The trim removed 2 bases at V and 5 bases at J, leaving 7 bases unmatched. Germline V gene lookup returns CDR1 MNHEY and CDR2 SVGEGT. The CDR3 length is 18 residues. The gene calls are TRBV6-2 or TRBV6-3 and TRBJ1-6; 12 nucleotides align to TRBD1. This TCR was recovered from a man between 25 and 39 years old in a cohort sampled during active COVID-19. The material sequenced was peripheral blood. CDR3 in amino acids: CASSYVRDRGLDNSPLHF. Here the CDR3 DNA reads TGTGCCAGCAGTTACGTCCGGGACAGGGGGCTCGATAATTCACCCCTCCACTTT.